This TCR beta chain was sequenced during a study of blood T cell repertoires in COVID-19. Study context: PBMCs, B-cell-depleted T cells, or T cells provided the cDNA or gDNA that made up the material.

In the authors' methods: Amplification from reference gene primers served as the basis for estimated nucleated cell counts. The repertoire was sequenced with immunoSEQ multiplex PCR; TCRdb's copy has only in-frame clones and lacks some. V and J calls and clone size are copied from that table; D and trimming were computed from the DNA. The sample lists 37,000 or so clones; 89% were seen once. Trimming took 8 bases from V and 2 from J; bases not matched to a gene: 4. CDR3 length: 13 amino acids. The germline gives CDR1 MDHEN, CDR2 SYDVKM. The sequence was obtained from a human donor in a cohort sampled during active COVID-19. Sequenced material: peripheral blood. V and J are TRBV28 and TRBJ2-7; 9 bases align to TRBD1. CDR3 bases: TGTGCCAGCCGGACAGGGGCCCCCTACGAGCAGTACTTC. Residues: CASRTGAPYEQYF.